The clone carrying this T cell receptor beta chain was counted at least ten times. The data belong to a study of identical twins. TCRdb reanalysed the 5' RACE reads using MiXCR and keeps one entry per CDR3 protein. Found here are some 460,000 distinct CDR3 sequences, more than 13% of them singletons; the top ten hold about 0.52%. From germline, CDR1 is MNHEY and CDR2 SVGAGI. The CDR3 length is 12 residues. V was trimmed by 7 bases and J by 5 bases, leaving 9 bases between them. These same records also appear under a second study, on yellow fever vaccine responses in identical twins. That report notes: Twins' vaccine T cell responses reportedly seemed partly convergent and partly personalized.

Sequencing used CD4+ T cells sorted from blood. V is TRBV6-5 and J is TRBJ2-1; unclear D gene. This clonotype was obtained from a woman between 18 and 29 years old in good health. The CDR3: CASTESDNEQFF. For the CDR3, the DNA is TGTGCCAGCACCGAATCAGACAATGAGCAGTTCTTC.